This is a list of T cell receptor beta chains from one sample in a study of T cells in Graves' hyperthyroidism and ophthalmopathy. One entry per CDR3 protein, called by TCRdb with MiXCR from the multiplex PCR reads. The sample lists about 720,000 distinct CDR3 sequences; around a sixth were seen once. Source material: blood. Receptors originate from a woman aged 45-65 years with Graves' hyperthyroidism that later progressed to Graves' ophthalmopathy. The CDR3 runs from the conserved cysteine through the conserved F or W. A D gene is named only where the DNA matches it firmly. Rows may omit the clone size; those that give it use once, few, many or a size class.

TRBV7-9	TRBJ2-5	few	.	13	CASSLTEPETQYF	TGTGCCAGCAGCTTAACTGAACCGGAGACCCAGTACTTC
TRBV4-1	TRBJ1-6	.	TRBD1	16	CASSQLGTANNSPLHF	TGCGCCAGCAGCCAGCTCGGGACAGCAAATAATTCACCCCTCCACTTT
TRBV6-1	TRBJ1-6	few	.	14	CASSGGGVNSPLHF	TGTGCCAGCAGCGGAGGGGGAGTTAATTCACCCCTCCACTTT
TRBV10-3	TRBJ1-5	.	TRBD1	15	CATRGWDSKNQPQHF	TGTGCCACCCGAGGCTGGGACAGCAAGAATCAGCCCCAGCATTTT
TRBV6-1	TRBJ2-6	.	TRBD1	16	CASTGQRYSGANVLTF	TGTGCCAGCACGGGACAGCGTTACTCTGGGGCCAACGTCCTGACTTTC
TRBV10-2	TRBJ1-5	.	.	13	CASSEPGDQPQHF	TGCGCCAGCAGTGAGCCGGGAGATCAGCCCCAGCATTTT
TRBV6-1	TRBJ2-3	many	.	12	CASRTPTDTQYF	TGTGCCAGCCGAACGCCCACAGATACGCAGTATTTT
TRBV5-6	TRBJ2-7	many	TRBD2	15	CASSLTSGGTYEQYF	TGTGCCAGCAGCTTGACTAGCGGGGGGACCTACGAGCAGTACTTC
TRBV2	TRBJ2-2	.	TRBD1	14	CASRGTGAGGELFF	TGTGCCAGCAGAGGGACAGGGGCGGGCGGGGAGCTGTTTTTT
TRBV27	TRBJ1-1	many	TRBD1	15	CASSIGTGSGTEAFF	TGTGCCAGCAGTATCGGGACAGGCTCGGGCACTGAAGCTTTCTTT
TRBV4-1	TRBJ2-5	few	.	15	CASSQLRTNQETQYF	TGCGCCAGCAGCCAACTCAGGACGAACCAAGAGACCCAGTACTTC
TRBV20-1	TRBJ2-1	many	.	13	CSARGGRGNEQFF	TGCAGTGCTAGAGGGGGCAGGGGAAATGAGCAGTTCTTC
TRBV18	TRBJ2-1	many	.	15	CASSPPAVSYNEQFF	TGTGCCAGCTCACCACCGGCAGTCTCCTACAATGAGCAGTTCTTC
TRBV12-3/TRBV12-4	TRBJ2-5	few	TRBD2	15	CASRPTAGPQETQYF	TGTGCCAGCAGGCCGACAGCGGGGCCTCAAGAGACCCAGTACTTC
TRBV20-1	TRBJ1-5	many	.	17	CSARTLGGSPSNQPQHF	TGCAGTGCTAGGACCCTCGGGGGTAGTCCAAGCAATCAGCCCCAGCATTTT
TRBV5-8	TRBJ1-6	.	.	15	CASSIQSSYNSPLHF	TGTGCCAGCAGCATCCAAAGCTCCTATAATTCACCCCTCCACTTT
TRBV9	TRBJ1-1	many	TRBD1	17	CASSANLAEHATGEAFF	TGTGCCAGCAGCGCAAACCTCGCGGAACACGCGACAGGGGAAGCTTTCTTT
TRBV19	TRBJ1-1	.	.	12	CASGRGWGEAFF	TGTGCCAGCGGCCGGGGGTGGGGTGAAGCTTTCTTT
TRBV15	TRBJ2-7	.	.	15	CATSRDWRGPYEQYF	TGTGCCACCAGCAGAGATTGGAGGGGACCCTACGAGCAGTACTTC
TRBV20-1	TRBJ2-3	.	.	16	CSASIPGGRVADTQYF	TGCAGTGCTTCTATTCCGGGGGGCCGGGTGGCAGATACGCAGTATTTT
TRBV7-3	TRBJ2-2	.	.	16	CASSLIRGENTGGLFF	TGTGCCAGCAGCTTAATTAGGGGAGAGAACACCGGGGGGCTGTTTTTT
TRBV7-9	TRBJ2-2	.	.	17	CASSLEGGSHHTGELFF	TGTGCCAGCAGCTTAGAAGGGGGTTCGCACCACACCGGGGAGCTGTTTTTT
TRBV6-5	TRBJ2-7	many	.	14	CASSYSPRVLEQYF	TGTGCCAGCAGTTACTCCCCGAGGGTATTGGAGCAGTACTTC
TRBV7-8	TRBJ1-1	few	.	17	CASSLRGGAVGETEAFF	TGTGCCAGCAGCTTAAGGGGCGGGGCCGTGGGGGAGACTGAAGCTTTCTTT
TRBV2	TRBJ1-2	few	.	13	CASTESRSYGYTF	TGTGCCAGCACCGAATCCCGCAGCTATGGCTACACCTTC